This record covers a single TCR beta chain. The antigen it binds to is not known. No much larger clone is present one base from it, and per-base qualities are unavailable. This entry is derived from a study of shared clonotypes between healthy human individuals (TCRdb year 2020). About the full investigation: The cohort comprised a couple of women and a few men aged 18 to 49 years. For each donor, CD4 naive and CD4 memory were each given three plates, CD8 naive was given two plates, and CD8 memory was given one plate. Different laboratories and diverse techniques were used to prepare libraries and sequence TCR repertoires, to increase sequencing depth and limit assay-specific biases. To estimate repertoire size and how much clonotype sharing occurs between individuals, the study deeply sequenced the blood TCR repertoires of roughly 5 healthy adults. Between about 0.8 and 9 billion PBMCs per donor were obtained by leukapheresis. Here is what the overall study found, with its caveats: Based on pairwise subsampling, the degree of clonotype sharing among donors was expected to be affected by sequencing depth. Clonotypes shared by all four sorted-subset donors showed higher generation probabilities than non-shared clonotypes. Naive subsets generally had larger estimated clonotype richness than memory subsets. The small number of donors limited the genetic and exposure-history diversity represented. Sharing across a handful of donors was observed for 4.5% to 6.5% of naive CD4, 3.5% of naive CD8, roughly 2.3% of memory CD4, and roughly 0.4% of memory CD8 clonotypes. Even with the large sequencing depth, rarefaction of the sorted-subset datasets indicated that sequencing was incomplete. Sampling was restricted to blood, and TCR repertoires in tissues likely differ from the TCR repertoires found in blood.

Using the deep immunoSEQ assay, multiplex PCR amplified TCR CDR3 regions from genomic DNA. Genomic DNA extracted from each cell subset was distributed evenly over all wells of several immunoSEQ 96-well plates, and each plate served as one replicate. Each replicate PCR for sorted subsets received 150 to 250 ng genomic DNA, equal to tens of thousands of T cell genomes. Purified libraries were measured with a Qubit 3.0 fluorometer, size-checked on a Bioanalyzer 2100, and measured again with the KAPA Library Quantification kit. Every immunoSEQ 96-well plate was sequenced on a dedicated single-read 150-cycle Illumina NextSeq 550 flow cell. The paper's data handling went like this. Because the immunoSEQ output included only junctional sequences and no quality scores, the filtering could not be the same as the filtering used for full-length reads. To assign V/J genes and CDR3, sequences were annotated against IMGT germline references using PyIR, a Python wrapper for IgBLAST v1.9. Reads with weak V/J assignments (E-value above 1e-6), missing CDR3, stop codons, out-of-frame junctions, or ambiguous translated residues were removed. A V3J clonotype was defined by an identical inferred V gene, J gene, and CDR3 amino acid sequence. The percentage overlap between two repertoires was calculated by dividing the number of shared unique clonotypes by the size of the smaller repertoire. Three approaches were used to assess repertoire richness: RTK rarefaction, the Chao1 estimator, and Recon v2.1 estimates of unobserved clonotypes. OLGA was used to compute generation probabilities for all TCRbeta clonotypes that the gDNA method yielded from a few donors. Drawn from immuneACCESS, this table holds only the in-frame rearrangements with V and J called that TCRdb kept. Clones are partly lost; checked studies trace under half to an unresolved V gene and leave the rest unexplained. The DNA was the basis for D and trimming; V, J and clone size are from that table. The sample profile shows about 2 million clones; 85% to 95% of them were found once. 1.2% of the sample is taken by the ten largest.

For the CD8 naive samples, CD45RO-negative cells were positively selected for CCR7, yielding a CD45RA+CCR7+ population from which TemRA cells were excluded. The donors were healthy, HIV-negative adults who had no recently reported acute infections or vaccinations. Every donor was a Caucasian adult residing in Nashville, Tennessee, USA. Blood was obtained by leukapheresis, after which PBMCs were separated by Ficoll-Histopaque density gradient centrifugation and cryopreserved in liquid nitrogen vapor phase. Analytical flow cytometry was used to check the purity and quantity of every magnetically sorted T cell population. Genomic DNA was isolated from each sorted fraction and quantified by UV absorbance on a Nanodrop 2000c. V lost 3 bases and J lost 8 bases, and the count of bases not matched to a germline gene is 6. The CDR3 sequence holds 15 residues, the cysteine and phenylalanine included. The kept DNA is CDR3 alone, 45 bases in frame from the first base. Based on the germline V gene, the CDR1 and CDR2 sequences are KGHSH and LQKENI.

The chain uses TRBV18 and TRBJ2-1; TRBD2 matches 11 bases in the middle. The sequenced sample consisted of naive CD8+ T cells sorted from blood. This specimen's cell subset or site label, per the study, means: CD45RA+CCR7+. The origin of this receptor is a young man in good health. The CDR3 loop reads CASSPYGLAGHEQFF. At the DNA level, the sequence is TGTGCCAGCTCACCGTATGGACTAGCGGGCCATGAGCAGTTCTTC. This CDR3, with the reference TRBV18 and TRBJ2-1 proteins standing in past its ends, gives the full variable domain NAGVMQNPRHLVRRRGQEARLRCSPMKGHSHVYWYRQLPEEGLKFMVYLQKENIIDESGMPKERFSAEFPKEGPSILRIQQVVRGDSAAYFCASSPYGLAGHEQFFGPGTRLTVL.